Below, one T cell receptor beta chain is given with its context. The data derive from a study of patients and donors after allogeneic stem cell transplantation. TCRdb re-called the RT-PCR reads with MiXCR, one entry per CDR3 protein. The table lists some 960,000 distinct CDR3 sequences, roughly 18% of them singletons, with 5.5% to 6.5% in the top ten. This receptor was obtained from a human donor who was either an allogeneic HSCT recipient or a stem cell or donor lymphocyte infusion donor (not recorded which). It is not recorded whose cells these are; they may come from a transplant donor. The sample comprised blood, either unsorted or a sorted T cell fraction (not recorded which).

For the CDR3, the DNA is TGCAGTGCTAGAAACCCTACCGGTGGCAATCAGCCCCAGCATTTT. This codes for CSARNPTGGNQPQHF. The chain employs TRBV20-1 and TRBJ1-5, with D unclear. Trimming pared 2 bases from V and 2 bases from J, leaving 13 bases between. Germline V lookup: CDR1 DFQATT, CDR2 SNEGSKA (reference sequence). The CDR3 has 15 residues.